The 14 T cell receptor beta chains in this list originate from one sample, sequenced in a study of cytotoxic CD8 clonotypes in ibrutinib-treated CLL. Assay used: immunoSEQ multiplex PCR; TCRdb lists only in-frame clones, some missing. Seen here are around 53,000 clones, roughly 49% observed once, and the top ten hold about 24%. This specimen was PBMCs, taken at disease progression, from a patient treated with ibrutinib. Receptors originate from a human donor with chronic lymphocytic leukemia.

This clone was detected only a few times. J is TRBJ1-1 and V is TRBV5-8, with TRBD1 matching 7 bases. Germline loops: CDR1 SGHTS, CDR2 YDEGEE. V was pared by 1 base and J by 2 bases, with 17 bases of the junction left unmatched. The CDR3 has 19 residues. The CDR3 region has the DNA TGTGCCAGCAGCTTGCCGTTCTACTGGGACAGAGTTTTAAACACTGAAGCTTTCTTT. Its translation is CASSLPFYWDRVLNTEAFF.

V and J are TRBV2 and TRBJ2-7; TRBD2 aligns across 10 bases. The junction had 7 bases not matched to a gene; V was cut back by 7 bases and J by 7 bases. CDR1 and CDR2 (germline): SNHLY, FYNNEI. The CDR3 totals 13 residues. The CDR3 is CASTTSGNQEQYF. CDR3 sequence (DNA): TGTGCCAGCACCACTAGCGGGAATCAAGAGCAGTACTTC.

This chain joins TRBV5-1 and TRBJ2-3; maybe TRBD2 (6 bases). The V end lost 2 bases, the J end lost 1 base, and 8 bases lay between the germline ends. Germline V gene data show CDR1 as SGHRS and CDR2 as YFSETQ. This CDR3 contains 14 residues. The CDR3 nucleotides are TGCGCCAGCAGCTTTCGGGAGCGCACAGATACGCAGTATTTT. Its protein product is CASSFRERTDTQYF.

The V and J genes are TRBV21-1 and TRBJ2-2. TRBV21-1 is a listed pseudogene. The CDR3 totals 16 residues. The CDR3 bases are TGTGCCAGCAGCAGACGGGGGCAGGGAATGGCCGGGGAGCTGTTTTTT. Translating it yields CASSRRGQGMAGELFF.

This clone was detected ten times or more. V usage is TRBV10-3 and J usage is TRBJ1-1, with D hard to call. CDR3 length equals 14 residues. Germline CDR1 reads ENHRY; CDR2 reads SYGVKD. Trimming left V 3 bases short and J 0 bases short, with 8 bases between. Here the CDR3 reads CAISDHLMNTEAFF. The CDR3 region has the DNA TGTGCCATCAGTGATCACCTCATGAACACTGAAGCTTTCTTT.

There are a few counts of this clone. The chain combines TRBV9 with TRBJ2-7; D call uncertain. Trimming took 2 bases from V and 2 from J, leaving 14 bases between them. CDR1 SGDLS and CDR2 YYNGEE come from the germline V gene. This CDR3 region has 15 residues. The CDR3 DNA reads TGTGCCAGCAGCGTCCGAGTGGAGAACGCCTACGAGCAGTACTTC. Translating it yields CASSVRVENAYEQYF.

CDR3 DNA: TGCGCCAGCAGCCTAGGTTCAACTAATGAAAAACTGTTTTTT. Its translation is CASSLGSTNEKLFF. V and J are TRBV4-3 and TRBJ1-4; no clear D. This CDR3 comprises 14 residues. The V end lost 4 bases, the J end lost 0 bases, and 6 bases lay between the germline ends. CDR1 is LGHNA, CDR2 YSLEER, per germline.

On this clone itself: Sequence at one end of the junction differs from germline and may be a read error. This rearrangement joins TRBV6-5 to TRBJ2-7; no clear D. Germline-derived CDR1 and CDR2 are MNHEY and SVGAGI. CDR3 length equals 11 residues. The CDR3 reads CASSYFFEQYF. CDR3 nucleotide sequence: TGTGCCAGCAGCTACTTCTTCGAGCAGTACTTC.

The DNA of the CDR3 is TGTGCCAGCAGCGTAGCGGGCGGGAGGACCTACAATGAGCAGTTCTTC. Protein: CASSVAGGRTYNEQFF. The V gene is TRBV9, the J gene TRBJ2-1; 8 bases agree with TRBD2. The germline V gene has CDR1 SGDLS and CDR2 YYNGEE. The CDR3 totals 16 residues. The V gene end was trimmed by 0 bases and the J gene end by 2 bases; junction bases not matched to a gene: 4.

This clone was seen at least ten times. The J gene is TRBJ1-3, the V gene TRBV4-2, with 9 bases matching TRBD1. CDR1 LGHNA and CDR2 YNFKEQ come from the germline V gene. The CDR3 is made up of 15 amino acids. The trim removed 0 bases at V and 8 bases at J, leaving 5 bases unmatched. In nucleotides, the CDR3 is TGTGCCAGCAGCCAAGAAGACAGGGGGAGAGACACCATATATTTT. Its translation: CASSQEDRGRDTIYF.

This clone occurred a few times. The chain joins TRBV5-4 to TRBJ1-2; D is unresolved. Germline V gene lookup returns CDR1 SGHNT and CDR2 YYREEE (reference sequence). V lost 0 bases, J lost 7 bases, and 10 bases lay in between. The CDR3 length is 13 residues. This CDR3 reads CASSLAEGLGYTF. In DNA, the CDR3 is TGTGCCAGCAGCTTGGCCGAAGGGCTTGGCTACACCTTC.

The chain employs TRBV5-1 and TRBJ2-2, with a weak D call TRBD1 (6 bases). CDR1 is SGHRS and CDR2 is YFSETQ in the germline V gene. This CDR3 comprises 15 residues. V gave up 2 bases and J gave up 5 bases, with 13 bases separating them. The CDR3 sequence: CASSFLQGWTGELFF. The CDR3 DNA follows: TGCGCCAGCAGCTTCTTACAGGGCTGGACCGGGGAGCTGTTTTTT.

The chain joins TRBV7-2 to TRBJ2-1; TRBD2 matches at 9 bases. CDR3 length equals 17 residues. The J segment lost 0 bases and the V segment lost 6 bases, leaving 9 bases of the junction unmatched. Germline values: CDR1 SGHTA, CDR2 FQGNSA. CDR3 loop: CASRSRLAGISYNEQFF. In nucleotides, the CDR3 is TGTGCCAGCAGATCTCGCCTAGCGGGAATCTCCTACAATGAGCAGTTCTTC.

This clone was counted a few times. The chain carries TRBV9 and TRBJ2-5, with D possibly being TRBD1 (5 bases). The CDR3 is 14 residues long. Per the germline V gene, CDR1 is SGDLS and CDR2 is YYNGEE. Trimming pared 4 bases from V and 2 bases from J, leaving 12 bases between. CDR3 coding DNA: TGTGCCAGCAGCCCGACGACAGCTCAAGAGACCCAGTACTTC. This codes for CASSPTTAQETQYF.